Each of the 22 T cell receptor beta chains below was sequenced from the same sample in a study of blood T cell repertoires in COVID-19. Sequencing used immunoSEQ multiplex PCR; TCRdb keeps in-frame clones, though not all of them. The sample carries a few hundred thousand clones, approximately 81% recorded once. Input material: PBMCs or T cells enriched from blood (not recorded which). The receptor source for this set is a woman between 50 and 59 years old who had been exposed to COVID-19.

The chain employs TRBV7-2 and TRBJ2-2, with TRBD2 matching over 8 bases. The CDR3 has 16 amino acids. Germline lookup yields CDR1 SGHTA and CDR2 FQGNSA. Trimming took 5 bases from V and 0 from J; bases not matched to a gene: 5. CDR3 nucleotides: TGTGCCAGCAGCAGAGGACTAGCCGCGAACACCGGGGAGCTGTTTTTT. Amino acids: CASSRGLAANTGELFF.

The chain combines TRBV6-5 with TRBJ1-1, with D perhaps matching TRBD1 (6 bases). Per germline, CDR1 MNHEY and CDR2 SVGAGI. The length of the CDR3 is 16 residues. The ends were cut back, 0 bases at V and 4 bases at J, with 15 bases in the middle. In DNA form, the CDR3 reads TGTGCCAGCAGTTACTCGACAGGTTGGAGGCGCACTGAAGCTTTCTTT. Translation gives CASSYSTGWRRTEAFF.

CDR3 residues: CASSIGGQGPNYGYTF. The DNA for the CDR3 is TGTGCCAGTAGTATAGGGGGACAGGGGCCTAACTATGGCTACACCTTC. The V call is TRBV19, the J call TRBJ1-2; 10 positions agree with TRBD1. The ends lost 1 base at V and 0 bases at J; junction bases unmatched: 2. The CDR3 runs 16 residues. Germline lookup yields CDR1 LNHDA and CDR2 SQIVND (reference sequence). Filled out from reference TRBV19 and TRBJ1-2, the complete variable domain reads DGGITQSPKYLFRKEGQNVTLSCEQNLNHDAMYWYRQDPGQGLRLIYYSQIVNDFQKGDIAEGYSVSREKKESFPLTVTSAQKNPTAFYLCASSIGGQGPNYGYTFGSGTRLTVV.

J is TRBJ2-7 and V is TRBV4-3, with TRBD1 identical over 8 bases. Trimming removed 0 bases from V and 4 bases from J; junction bases left unmatched: 5. The germline V gene has CDR1 LGHNA and CDR2 YSLEER. This CDR3 contains 15 residues. CDR3 DNA: TGCGCCAGCAGCCAAGAATCAGGGGGCGGGTACGAGCAGTACTTC. This gives the protein CASSQESGGGYEQYF.

This chain connects TRBV5-1 to TRBJ2-5; weak D call: TRBD1 (6 bases). Germline V lookup: CDR1 SGHRS, CDR2 YFSETQ. V lost 7 bases, J lost 3 bases, and 10 bases lay in between. The CDR3 spans 12 residues. CDR3 amino acids: CASGRDKETQYF. The CDR3 DNA sequence: TGCGCCAGCGGCCGGGACAAAGAGACCCAGTACTTC.

The genes are TRBV21-1 and TRBJ2-5; no check of the table's D call, TRBD2, against the DNA was made. TRBV21-1 is shown as a pseudogene. The length of the CDR3 is 18 residues. Written as DNA, the CDR3 is TGTGCCAGCAGCAAAGCGCATCCTCAAGCGGGGGGCCAAGAGACCCAGTACTTC. Its translation is CASSKAHPQAGGQETQYF.

The V gene is TRBV19, the J gene TRBJ1-2, with 7 bases aligning to TRBD1. The CDR3 is made up of 14 amino acids. V trimming: 6 bases; J trimming: 8 bases; junction bases outside the gene matches: 12. Per the germline V gene, CDR1 is LNHDA and CDR2 is SQIVND (reference sequence). The chain's CDR3 is CASREGGVKSGYTF. In DNA form, the CDR3 reads TGTGCCAGTAGGGAAGGGGGCGTTAAGTCGGGCTACACCTTC.

This clone came up once. The rearrangement joins TRBV27 to TRBJ1-6; D is uncertain. Trimming removed 3 bases from V and 8 bases from J, with 8 bases in between. From germline, CDR1 is MNHEY and CDR2 SMNVEV (reference sequence). This CDR3 comprises 13 residues. CDR3 nucleotides: TGTGCCAGCAGTTTTTACGGGGATTCACCCCTCCACTTT. Its translation: CASSFYGDSPLHF.

This chain connects TRBV5-4 to TRBJ1-2; 7 nucleotides match TRBD1. The CDR3 loop spans 14 amino acids. Trimming took 0 bases from V and 8 from J; bases not matched to a gene: 7. Looked up from germline, CDR1 is SGHNT and CDR2 is YYREEE (reference sequence). CDR3 DNA: TGTGCCAGCAGCTTGGAGGCAGGGGGTCGCGGCTACACCTTC. Translated, it gives CASSLEAGGRGYTF.

The table lists this clone with a count of one. The V and J genes are TRBV6-5 and TRBJ2-7; weak D call: TRBD2 (6 bases). CDR1 and CDR2 from the germline V gene are MNHEY and SVGAGI. V was trimmed by 6 bases and J by 0 bases, leaving 12 bases between them. The CDR3 runs to 14 residues. The CDR3 spells CASSPAGYSYEQYF. DNA for the CDR3: TGTGCCAGCAGCCCGGCGGGGTACTCCTACGAGCAGTACTTC.

The chain uses TRBV24-1 and TRBJ2-5, with 9 bases aligning to TRBD1. The V segment lost 2 bases and the J segment 4 bases; nucleotides outside the gene matches: 7. This CDR3 is 16 amino acids long. Germline values: CDR1 KGHDR, CDR2 SFDVKD. The CDR3 loop reads CATSDSGTGKGETQYF. The DNA of the CDR3 is TGTGCCACCAGTGATTCCGGGACAGGGAAGGGAGAGACCCAGTACTTC.

Turning to this clone: Other DNA sequences of this sample code for an identical CDR3. The chain has TRBV5-6 and TRBJ2-7, with TRBD2 as a possible D gene (5 bases). Trimming took 0 bases from V and 6 from J, leaving 10 bases between them. This CDR3 comprises 13 residues. In germline, CDR1 is SGHDT, CDR2 YYEEEE. The CDR3 is CASSLEGRGEQYF. DNA for the CDR3: TGTGCCAGCAGCTTGGAGGGCCGGGGCGAGCAGTACTTC. Full variable domain (outside the CDR3, taken from reference TRBV5-6 and TRBJ2-7): DAGVTQSPTHLIKTRGQQVTLRCSPKSGHDTVSWYQQALGQGPQFIFQYYEEEERQRGNFPDRFSGHQFPNYSSELNVNALLLGDSALYLCASSLEGRGEQYFGPGTRLTVT.

The rearrangement uses TRBV25-1 and TRBJ1-1; tentatively, D is TRBD1 (6 bases). The length of the CDR3 is 15 residues. Deletions cut 7 bases from V and 3 bases from J, with 18 bases between. Germline CDR1 MGHDK, CDR2 SYGVNS. In DNA form, the CDR3 reads TGTGCCAGCACCCGTCCCAGGGGAGCCGACACTGAAGCTTTCTTT. Its translation is CASTRPRGADTEAFF.

This clone was seen more than once but under ten times. This chain connects TRBV7-8 to TRBJ1-3; 9 nucleotides align to TRBD1. Looked up from germline, CDR1 is SGHVS and CDR2 is FQNEAQ. The CDR3 runs 13 residues. Trimming cost V 5 bases and J 8 bases; bases outside gene matches: 4. The CDR3 nucleotides are TGTGCCAGCAGCCAGGACAGGGGAGACACCATATATTTT. It specifies CASSQDRGDTIYF.

This chain uses TRBV19 with TRBJ2-7, with 7 positions matching TRBD1. Looked up from germline, CDR1 is LNHDA and CDR2 is SQIVND (reference sequence). Unmatched junction bases numbered 9, after V lost 3 bases and J lost 7 bases. CDR3 length equals 14 residues. Written as DNA, the CDR3 is TGTGCCAGTAGTATCGGGACAGATGTCGGGGAGCAGTACTTC. Residues: CASSIGTDVGEQYF.

V and J are TRBV7-2 and TRBJ1-2, with TRBD1 as a possible D gene (5 bases). Germline CDR1 reads SGHTA; CDR2 reads FQGNSA. Trimming stripped 4 bases from V and 0 bases from J, with 15 bases between. This CDR3 contains 16 residues. CDR3 sequence reads: CASSSPIRTTNYGYTF. The CDR3 DNA is TGTGCCAGCAGCTCCCCCATCCGGACAACTAACTATGGCTACACCTTC.

This clone was counted a single time. The chain is built from TRBV7-2 and TRBJ2-7; D is possibly TRBD1 (7 bases). This CDR3 comprises 15 residues. The germline V gene encodes CDR1 SGHTA and CDR2 FQGNSA. Trimming took off 7 bases at V and 0 bases at J, with 16 bases between the two ends. The CDR3 reads CASNRGGTASYEQYF. DNA of the CDR3: TGTGCCAGCAACCGGGGCGGGACAGCCTCCTACGAGCAGTACTTC.

The rearrangement uses TRBV5-1 and TRBJ2-7; 10 bases align to TRBD1. The CDR3 loop spans 17 amino acids. The germline V gene encodes CDR1 SGHRS and CDR2 YFSETQ. Trimming at V came to 2 bases and at J to 1 base, leaving 9 bases not matched to a gene. CDR3 in amino acids: CASSLRTGGHLSYEQYF. The CDR3 DNA sequence: TGCGCCAGCAGCTTAAGGACAGGGGGTCATCTTTCCTACGAGCAGTACTTC.

There are a few counts of this clone. The J gene is TRBJ2-7, the V gene TRBV7-9; no firm D call. The length of the CDR3 is 12 residues. In germline, CDR1 is SEHNR, CDR2 FQNEAQ (reference sequence). Between the trimmed V and J ends, which lost 4 bases and 6 bases, there was a span of 10 bases. The CDR3 protein is CASSSALREQYF. CDR3 DNA sequence: TGTGCCAGCAGCTCAGCACTTCGCGAGCAGTACTTC. The entire variable domain, with the rest obtained from reference TRBV7-9 and TRBJ2-7, is as follows: DTGVSQNPRHKITKRGQNVTFRCDPISEHNRLYWYRQTLGQGPEFLTYFQNEAQLEKSRLLSDRFSAERPKGSFSTLEIQRTEQGDSAMYLCASSSALREQYFGPGTRLTVT.

This chain uses TRBV7-9 with TRBJ1-1; maybe TRBD1 (5 bases). CDR3 length: 14 residues. In germline, CDR1 is SEHNR, CDR2 FQNEAQ (reference sequence). The V and J ends lost 5 bases and 5 bases respectively, with 15 bases between them. In nucleotides, the CDR3 is TGTGCCAGCAGCGTAGGACCGCGGGGGACTGAAGCTTTCTTT. It specifies CASSVGPRGTEAFF.

The chain uses TRBV19 and TRBJ1-1, with TRBD1 matching over 8 bases. With V trimmed by 3 bases and J by 5 bases, 11 bases remained unmatched. The CDR3 contains 16 residues. CDR1 is LNHDA, CDR2 SQIVND, per germline (reference sequence). For the CDR3, the DNA is TGTGCCAGTAGTATCAGGGGGCGCCCGGATGAGACTGAAGCTTTCTTT. It encodes CASSIRGRPDETEAFF.

As to this clone: The DNA is omitted, as the CDR3 cannot be located on it reliably, and the CDR3 follows TCRdb's listing. The V call is TRBV21-1, the J call TRBJ2-6; TRBD2, the D gene given by the table, was not confirmed from the DNA. TRBV21-1 is tagged as a pseudogene. The CDR3 contains 17 residues when both ends are counted. The CDR3 reads CASSKRRWAGGANVLTF.